Sequencing of this TCR beta chain was carried out in a study of blood T cell repertoires in COVID-19. CDR1 is SNHLY, CDR2 FYNNEI, per germline. V was pared by 6 bases and J by 1 base, with 8 bases of the junction left unmatched. The CDR3 sequence is 15 residues long. The table came from immunoSEQ multiplex PCR; TCRdb's copy has only in-frame clones and leaves some out. The profile shows 140,000 to 150,000 clones, approximately 84% of them singletons. The chain combines TRBV2 with TRBJ2-7; TRBD2 matches at 8 bases. Sequenced material: peripheral blood. The sequence was collected from a woman aged 60 to 75 with acute or convalescent COVID-19. The CDR3 is CASRVGAGGSYEQYF. The CDR3 nucleotides read TGTGCCAGCAGGGTCGGGGCGGGAGGTTCCTACGAGCAGTACTTC.